The clone carrying this TCR beta chain came up a few times. The source of the sample is a study of identical twins. Using its own MiXCR run on the 5' RACE reads, TCRdb lists one record per CDR3 protein. The profile shows hundreds of thousands of distinct CDR3 sequences, around a sixth of them singletons. The sample also formed part of further work on T cells expressing NK-cell markers.

The sequenced sample was PBMCs. The clonotype was recovered from a woman between 18 and 29 years old in good health.

The CDR3 DNA sequence: TGCAGTGCGCCAAGGGGAGTCAGCCATGAGCAGTTCTTC. Amino acid sequence: CSAPRGVSHEQFF. The V and J genes are TRBV20-1 and TRBJ2-1; D might be TRBD1 or TRBD2, each matching 5 bases. Looked up from germline, CDR1 is DFQATT and CDR2 is SNEGSKA (reference sequence). Trimming pared 6 bases from V and 8 bases from J, leaving 17 bases between. The length of the CDR3 is 13 residues.